This paragraph reports one TCR beta chain. This entry is derived from a study of PD-1 blockade in classical Hodgkin lymphoma. Study in general: With a 2-week interval, patients received intravenous nivolumab at 3 mg/kg.

Clones were read by immunoSEQ multiplex PCR, and TCRdb kept only the in-frame ones, dropping some. The sample shows roughly 60,000 clones, around nine tenths of them seen only once. Sample time point: cycle 4 day 1 (C4D1), after less than 7 weeks of nivolumab. Every one of the patients relapsed after autologous stem cell transplantation (brentuximab vedotin exposure was variable). The CDR3 totals 14 residues. Trimming at V came to 4 bases and at J to 4 bases, leaving 2 bases not matched to a gene. CDR1 and CDR2 from the germline V gene are MGHRA and YSYEKL. This sequence originates from a human donor with classical Hodgkin lymphoma. V is TRBV4-1 and J is TRBJ2-7; TRBD2 matches 12 bases. This material consisted of peripheral blood mononuclear cells (PBMCs), taken before the fourth cycle of nivolumab. This CDR3 reads CASSRLAGVYEQYF. The CDR3 nucleotides read TGCGCCAGCAGCCGACTAGCGGGAGTGTACGAGCAGTACTTC.